The clone carrying this T cell receptor beta chain appeared a few times. Its target is not known. CDR1 is LNHDA and CDR2 is SQIVND in the germline V gene (reference sequence). CDR3 size: 13 residues. The V end was cut by 3 bases, the J end by 0 bases, with 6 bases between. This entry belongs to a study of T cells in Graves' hyperthyroidism and ophthalmopathy. Researchers took RNA transcripts and amplified the TCR beta CDR3 regions from them. HTBI primers drove first-round RT-PCR of the TCR CDR3. TCRdb recomputed calls from the multiplex PCR reads with MiXCR, one row per CDR3 protein. The table shows fewer than 750,000 distinct CDR3 sequences, with 35% to 55% occurring only once. Study results and caveats: By a 13 V-J model, ophthalmopathy was set apart from stable hyperthyroidism. The blood repertoire included most of the expanded thyroid clonotypes above 0.001.

Graves' hyperthyroidism qualified as stable when ophthalmopathy did not progress within 18 months. The hyperthyroidism was newly diagnosed and had lasted under 2 months; the patients were aged 18 to 65. This sequence was found in a woman in her late teens or twenties with Graves' hyperthyroidism. Specimen: peripheral blood or thyroid tissue (not recorded which). J is TRBJ2-7 and V is TRBV19; D call uncertain. CDR3 region: CASSIPNSYEQYF. The DNA for the CDR3 is TGTGCCAGTAGTATTCCCAACTCCTACGAGCAGTACTTC.